The 2 T cell receptor beta chains below were found in one sample sequenced in a study of T cell responses to AZD1222 COVID-19 vaccine. This table comes from immunoSEQ multiplex PCR, and its TCRdb copy is limited to in-frame clones, with some not included. The sample includes some 200,000 clones, approximately 90% of them seen just once. This sample comprised peripheral blood, obtained on day 0 of AZD1222 vaccination. These receptors were collected from an adult in good health.

The gene calls are TRBV9 and TRBJ1-2; TRBD1 is a possible D gene (6 bases). CDR1 and CDR2 (germline): SGDLS, YYNGEE. Trimming cost V 0 bases and J 9 bases, with 21 bases left between them. The CDR3 totals 16 residues. This chain's CDR3 is CASSVGGARVALRYTF. The DNA for the CDR3 is TGTGCCAGCAGCGTAGGGGGGGCCCGGGTTGCATTGCGCTACACCTTC.

The gene calls are TRBV5-4 and TRBJ1-6; D not resolved. With 4 bases removed from V and 1 base from J, the gap between germline ends came to 9 bases. Germline V gives CDR1 SGHNT, CDR2 YYREEE (reference sequence). The CDR3 extends over 15 amino acids. The CDR3 reads CASSPPGSYNSPLHF. DNA for the CDR3: TGTGCCAGCAGCCCACCCGGGTCCTATAATTCACCCCTCCACTTT.